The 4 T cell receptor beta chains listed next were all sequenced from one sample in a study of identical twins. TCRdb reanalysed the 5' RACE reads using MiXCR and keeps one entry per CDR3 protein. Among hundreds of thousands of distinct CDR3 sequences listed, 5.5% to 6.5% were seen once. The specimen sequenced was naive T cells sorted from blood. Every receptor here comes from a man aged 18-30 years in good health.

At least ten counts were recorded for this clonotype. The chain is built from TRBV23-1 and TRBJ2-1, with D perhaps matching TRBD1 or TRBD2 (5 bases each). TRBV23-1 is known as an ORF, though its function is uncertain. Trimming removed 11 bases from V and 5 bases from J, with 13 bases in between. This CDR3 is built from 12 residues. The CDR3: CAGRDQDNEQFF. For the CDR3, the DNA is TGCGCCGGACGGGACCAGGACAATGAGCAGTTCTTC.

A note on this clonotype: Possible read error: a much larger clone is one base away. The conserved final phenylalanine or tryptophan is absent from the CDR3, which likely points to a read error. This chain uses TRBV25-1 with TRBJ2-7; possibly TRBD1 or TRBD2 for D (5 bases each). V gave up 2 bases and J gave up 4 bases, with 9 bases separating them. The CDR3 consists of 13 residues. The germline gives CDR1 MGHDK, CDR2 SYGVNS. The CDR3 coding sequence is TGTGCCAGCAGTGAAGGGGGAGAATACGAGCAGTACCTC. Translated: CASSEGGEYEQYL.

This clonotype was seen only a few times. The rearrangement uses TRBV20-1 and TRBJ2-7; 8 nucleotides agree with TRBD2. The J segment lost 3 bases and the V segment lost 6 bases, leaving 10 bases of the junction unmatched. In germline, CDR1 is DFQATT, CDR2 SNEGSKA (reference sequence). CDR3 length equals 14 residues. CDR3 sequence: CSAKTGTRIYEQYF. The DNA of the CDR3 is TGCAGTGCAAAGACCGGGACTAGGATCTACGAGCAGTACTTC.

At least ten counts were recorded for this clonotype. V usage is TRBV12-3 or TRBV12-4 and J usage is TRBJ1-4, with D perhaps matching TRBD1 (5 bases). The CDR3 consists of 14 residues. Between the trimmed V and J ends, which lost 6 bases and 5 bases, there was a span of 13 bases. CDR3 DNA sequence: TGTGCCAGCAGGGATACAGGCTCCAATGAAAAACTGTTTTTT. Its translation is CASRDTGSNEKLFF.